Sequencing of this T cell receptor (beta chain) was carried out in a study of cytomegalovirus exposure and HLA in healthy donors. Primers: 60 Vbeta forward and 13 Jbeta reverse. The data were produced by immunoSEQ multiplex PCR, yet TCRdb's version contains in-frame clones alone and is incomplete. The sample lists 150,000 to 200,000 clones, around three quarters occurring once. CDR1 and CDR2 (germline): DFQATT, SNEGSKA (reference sequence). V lost 6 bases to trimming and J lost 5 bases, with 10 bases between them. The CDR3 has 11 amino acids. Study results and caveats: Later analysis showed most CMV-associated TCR beta chains appearing HLA-restricted.

About this clone: No antigen is known for it.

The chain uses TRBV20-1 and TRBJ2-5; D not certain. This clonotype originated in a male donor in good health and CMV-seronegative. The sample taken for sequencing was PBMCs. This CDR3 is CSALAEETQYF. CDR3 in DNA: TGCAGTGCCCTCGCGGAGGAGACCCAGTACTTC.